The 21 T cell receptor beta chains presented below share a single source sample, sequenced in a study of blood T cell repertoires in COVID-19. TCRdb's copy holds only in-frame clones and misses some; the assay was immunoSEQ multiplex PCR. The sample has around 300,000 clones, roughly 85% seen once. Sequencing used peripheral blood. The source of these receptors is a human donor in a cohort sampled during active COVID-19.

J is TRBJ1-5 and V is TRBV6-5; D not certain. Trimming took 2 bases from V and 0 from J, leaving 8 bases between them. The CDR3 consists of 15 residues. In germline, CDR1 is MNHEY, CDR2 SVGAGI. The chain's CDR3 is CASSYRGYSNQPQHF. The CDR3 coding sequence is TGTGCCAGCAGTTACCGGGGATATAGCAATCAGCCCCAGCATTTT.

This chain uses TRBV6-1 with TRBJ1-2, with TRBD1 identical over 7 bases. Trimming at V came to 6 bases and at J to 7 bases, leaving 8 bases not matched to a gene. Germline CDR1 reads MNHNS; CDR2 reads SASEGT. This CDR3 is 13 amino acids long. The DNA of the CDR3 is TGTGCCAGCAGCCTTGACAGGGCAGGTGGCTACACCTTC. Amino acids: CASSLDRAGGYTF.

CDR3 in DNA: TGCGCCAGCAGTGAGATTAGTCGTACGCAGTATTTT. Amino acid sequence: CASSEISRTQYF. The J gene is TRBJ2-3, the V gene TRBV10-1, with D unresolved. CDR3 length: 12 amino acids. V was shortened by 2 bases and J by 8 bases, with 8 bases between the two germline ends. Germline V gene data show CDR1 as WNHNN and CDR2 as SYGVQD (reference sequence).

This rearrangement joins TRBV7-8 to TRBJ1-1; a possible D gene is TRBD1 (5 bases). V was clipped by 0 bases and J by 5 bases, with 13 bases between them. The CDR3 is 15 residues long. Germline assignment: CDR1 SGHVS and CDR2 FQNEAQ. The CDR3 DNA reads TGTGCCAGCAGCTTAGCGGGGGGGGTTCGGACTGAAGCTTTCTTT. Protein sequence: CASSLAGGVRTEAFF.

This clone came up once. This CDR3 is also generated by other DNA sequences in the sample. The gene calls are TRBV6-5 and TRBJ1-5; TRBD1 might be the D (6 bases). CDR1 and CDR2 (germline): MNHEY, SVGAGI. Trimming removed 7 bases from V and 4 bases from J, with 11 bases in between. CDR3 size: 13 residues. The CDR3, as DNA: TGTGCCAGCACCAGGGGCGGGAATCAGCCCCAGCATTTT. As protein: CASTRGGNQPQHF.

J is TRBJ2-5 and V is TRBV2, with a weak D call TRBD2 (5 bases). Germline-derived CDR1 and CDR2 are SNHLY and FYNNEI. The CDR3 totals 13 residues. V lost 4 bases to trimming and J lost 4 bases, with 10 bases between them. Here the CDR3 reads CASSGAGLETQYF. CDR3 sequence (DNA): TGTGCCAGCAGTGGGGCCGGACTAGAGACCCAGTACTTC.

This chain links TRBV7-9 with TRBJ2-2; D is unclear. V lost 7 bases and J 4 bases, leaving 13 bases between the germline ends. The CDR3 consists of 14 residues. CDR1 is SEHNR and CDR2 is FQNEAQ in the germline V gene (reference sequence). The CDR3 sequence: CASKALRTTGELFF. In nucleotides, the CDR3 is TGTGCCAGCAAAGCCTTACGAACCACCGGGGAGCTGTTTTTT.

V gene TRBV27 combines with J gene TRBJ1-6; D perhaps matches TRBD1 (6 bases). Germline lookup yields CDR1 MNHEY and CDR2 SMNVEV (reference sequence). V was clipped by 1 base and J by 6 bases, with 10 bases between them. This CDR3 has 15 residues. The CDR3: CASSLLGAANSPLHF. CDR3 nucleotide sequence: TGTGCCAGCAGTTTATTGGGGGCCGCTAATTCACCCCTCCACTTT.

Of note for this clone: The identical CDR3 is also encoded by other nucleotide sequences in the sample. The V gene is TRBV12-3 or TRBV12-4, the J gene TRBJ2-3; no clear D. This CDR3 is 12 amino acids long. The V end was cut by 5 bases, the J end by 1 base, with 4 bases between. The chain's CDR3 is CASSPGTDTQYF. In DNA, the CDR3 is TGTGCCAGCAGTCCCGGCACAGATACGCAGTATTTT.

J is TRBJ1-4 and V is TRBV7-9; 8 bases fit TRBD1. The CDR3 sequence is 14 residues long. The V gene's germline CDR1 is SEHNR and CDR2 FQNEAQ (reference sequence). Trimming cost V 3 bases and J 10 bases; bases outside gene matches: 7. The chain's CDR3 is CASSFIHRGGKLFF. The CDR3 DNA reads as TGTGCCAGCAGCTTTATCCACAGGGGGGGAAAACTGTTTTTT.

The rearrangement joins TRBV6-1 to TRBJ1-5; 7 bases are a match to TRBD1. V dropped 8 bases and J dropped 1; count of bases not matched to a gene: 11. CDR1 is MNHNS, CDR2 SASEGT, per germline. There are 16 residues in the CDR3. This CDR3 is CASCGGQGGSNQPQHF. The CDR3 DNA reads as TGTGCCAGCTGTGGAGGTCAGGGGGGAAGCAATCAGCCCCAGCATTTT.

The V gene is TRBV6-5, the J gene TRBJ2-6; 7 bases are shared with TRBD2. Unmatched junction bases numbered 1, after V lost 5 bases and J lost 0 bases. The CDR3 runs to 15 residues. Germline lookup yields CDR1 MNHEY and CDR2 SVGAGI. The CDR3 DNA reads TGTGCCAGCAGTAGCGGGGACTCTGGGGCCAACGTCCTGACTTTC. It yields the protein CASSSGDSGANVLTF.

The CDR3 DNA reads TGTGCTAGTGGTTTGGGCCTGACGGGGGGGGACGAGCAGTACTTC. Encoded protein: CASGLGLTGGDEQYF. The chain uses TRBV12-5 and TRBJ2-7; 8 bases are a match to TRBD2. The V segment lost 1 base and the J segment 5 bases; nucleotides outside the gene matches: 7. The germline V gene has CDR1 LGHNT and CDR2 FRNRAP. CDR3 length equals 15 residues. The variable domain in full, completed from reference TRBV12-5 and TRBJ2-7, reads DARVTQTPRHKVTEMGQEVTMRCQPILGHNTVFWYRQTMMQGLELLAYFRNRAPLDDSGMPKDRFSAEMPDATLATLKIQPSEPRDSAVYFCASGLGLTGGDEQYFGPGTRLTVT.

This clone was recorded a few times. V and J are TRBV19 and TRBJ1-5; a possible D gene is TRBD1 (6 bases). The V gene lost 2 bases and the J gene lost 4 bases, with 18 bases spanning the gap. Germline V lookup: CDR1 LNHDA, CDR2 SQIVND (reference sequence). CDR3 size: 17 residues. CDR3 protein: CASSIRGSGQRNQPQHF. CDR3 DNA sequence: TGTGCCAGTAGTATAAGGGGTTCTGGACAGAGGAATCAGCCCCAGCATTTT.

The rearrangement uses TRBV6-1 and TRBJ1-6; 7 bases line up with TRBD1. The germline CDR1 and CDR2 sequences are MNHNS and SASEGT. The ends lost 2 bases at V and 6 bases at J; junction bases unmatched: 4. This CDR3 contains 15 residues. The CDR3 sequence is CASSESDRSNSPLHF. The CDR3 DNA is TGTGCCAGCAGTGAATCGGACAGGTCTAATTCACCCCTCCACTTT.

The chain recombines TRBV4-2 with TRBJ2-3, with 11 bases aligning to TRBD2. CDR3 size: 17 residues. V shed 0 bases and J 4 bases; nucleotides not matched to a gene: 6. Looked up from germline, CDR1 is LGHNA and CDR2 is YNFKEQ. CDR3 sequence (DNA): TGTGCCAGCAGCCAAGAGGTAGCGGGGGGGTACGCAGATACGCAGTATTTT. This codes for CASSQEVAGGYADTQYF.

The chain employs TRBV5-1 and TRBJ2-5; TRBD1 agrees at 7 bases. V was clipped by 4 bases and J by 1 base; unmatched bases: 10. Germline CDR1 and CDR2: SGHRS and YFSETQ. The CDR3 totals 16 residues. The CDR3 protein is CASSNLGTAIQETQYF. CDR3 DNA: TGCGCCAGCAGCAACCTAGGGACAGCCATCCAAGAGACCCAGTACTTC.

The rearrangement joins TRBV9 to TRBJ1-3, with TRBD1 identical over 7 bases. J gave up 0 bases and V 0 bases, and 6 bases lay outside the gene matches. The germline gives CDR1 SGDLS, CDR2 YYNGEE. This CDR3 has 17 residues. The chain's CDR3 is CASSVGQGPSSGNTIYF. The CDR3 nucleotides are TGTGCCAGCAGCGTAGGACAGGGACCTTCCTCTGGAAACACCATATATTTT.

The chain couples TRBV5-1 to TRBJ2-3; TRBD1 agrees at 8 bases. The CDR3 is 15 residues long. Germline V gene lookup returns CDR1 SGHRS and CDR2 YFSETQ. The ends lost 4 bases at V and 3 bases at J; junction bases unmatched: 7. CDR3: CASSAWTGSTDTQYF. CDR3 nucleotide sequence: TGCGCCAGCAGCGCATGGACAGGGTCTACAGATACGCAGTATTTT.

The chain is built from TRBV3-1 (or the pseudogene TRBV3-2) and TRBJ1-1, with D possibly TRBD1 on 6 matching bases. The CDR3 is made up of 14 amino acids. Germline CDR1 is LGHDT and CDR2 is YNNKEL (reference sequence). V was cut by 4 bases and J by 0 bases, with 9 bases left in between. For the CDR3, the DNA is TGTGCCAGCAGCCTACAGGGCCTGAACACTGAAGCTTTCTTT. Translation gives CASSLQGLNTEAFF.

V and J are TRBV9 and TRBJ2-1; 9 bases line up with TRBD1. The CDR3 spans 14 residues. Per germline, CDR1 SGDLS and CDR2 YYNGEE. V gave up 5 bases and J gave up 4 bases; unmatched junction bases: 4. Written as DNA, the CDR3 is TGTGCCAGCAGGGGGACAGGGAGGTACAATGAGCAGTTCTTC. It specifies CASRGTGRYNEQFF.